A single T cell receptor beta chain is shown here with its context. Sequencing was done on patients that had shown CD8+CD57+ cell expansion by flow cytometry. Therapy had not been given to patients before blood sampling. The data are from a study of CD8+CD57+ T cells in acquired aplastic anemia. Study-level background: Recorded DNA amounts for sorted CD4+ and CD8+ cells had an average of around 3.5 ug.

The CDR3 covers 15 residues. The germline V and J ends were trimmed by 4 bases and 4 bases, with 16 bases remaining between them. Per germline, CDR1 MGHDK and CDR2 SYGVNS. For CDR3 and TCR beta VDJ profiling, genomic DNA was the template used. TCRdb reanalysed the reads using MiXCR and keeps one entry per CDR3 protein. This table holds 220,000 or so distinct CDR3 sequences, 60% to 80% found once. The chain combines TRBV25-1 with TRBJ1-1; possibly TRBD1 for D (5 bases). Sequenced material: sorted CD4+, CD8+, or CD8+CD57+ T cells (not recorded which) from PBMCs. The TCR sequence derives from a human donor with aplastic anemia. This CDR3 is CASSGLQGGSTEAFF. CDR3 bases: TGTGCCAGCAGTGGCCTTCAGGGCGGGAGCACTGAAGCTTTCTTT.